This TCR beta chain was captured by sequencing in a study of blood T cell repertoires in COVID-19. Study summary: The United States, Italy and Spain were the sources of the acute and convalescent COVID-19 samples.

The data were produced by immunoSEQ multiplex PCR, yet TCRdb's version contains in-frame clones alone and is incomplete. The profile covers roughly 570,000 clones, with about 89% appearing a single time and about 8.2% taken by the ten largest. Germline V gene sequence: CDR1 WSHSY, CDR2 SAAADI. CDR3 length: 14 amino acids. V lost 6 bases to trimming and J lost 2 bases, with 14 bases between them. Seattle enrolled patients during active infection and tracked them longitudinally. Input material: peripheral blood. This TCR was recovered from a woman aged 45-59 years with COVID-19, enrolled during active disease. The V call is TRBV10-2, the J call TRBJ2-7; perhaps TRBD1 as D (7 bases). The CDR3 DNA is TGCGCCAGCAGCGGAGGGGGCCAGACCTACGAGCAGTACTTC. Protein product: CASSGGGQTYEQYF.